A selection of T cell receptor beta chains follows, all from one sample in a study of cytomegalovirus exposure and HLA in healthy donors. The repertoire was sequenced with immunoSEQ multiplex PCR; TCRdb's copy has only in-frame clones and lacks some. The table lists some 110,000 clones, more than 75% of them singletons. The sample consisted of PBMCs. The receptors were sampled from a woman in her 40s in good health and CMV-seronegative. CDR3s include the opening cysteine and the closing phenylalanine or tryptophan. D genes are given only for firm matches. Size tells how often a clone was seen (once, few, many) or the class of an expanded clone, and some rows leave it out.

TRBV4-3,once,TRBD1,TRBJ1-2,TGCGCCAGCAGCCAAGATAGGGACAGGGGCTATGGCTACACCTTC,CASSQDRDRGYGYTF
TRBV19,NA,NA,TRBJ2-2,TGTGCCAGTAGTGGGGCGGGAACGAACACCGGGGAGCTGTTTTTT,CASSGAGTNTGELFF
TRBV27,NA,TRBD2,TRBJ2-7,TGTGCCAGCAGTTTTCCCCTGACTAGCGGGAGGTCCGAGCAGTACTTC,CASSFPLTSGRSEQYF
TRBV4-1,NA,TRBD1,TRBJ2-5,TGCGCCAGCAGCTACAGGGGGGCGGAGACCCAGTACTTC,CASSYRGAETQYF
TRBV29-1,NA,TRBD2,TRBJ2-2,TGCAGCGTTGGAGTAGCGGGAGAAGCCGGGGAGCTGTTTTTT,CSVGVAGEAGELFF
TRBV6-1,many,TRBD1,TRBJ1-4,TGTGCCAGCAGTGAGGGAGGGGGACAGGGAAATGAAAAACTGTTTTTT,CASSEGGGQGNEKLFF
TRBV28,NA,NA,TRBJ2-5,TGTGCCAGCGGGGATGCTGGGCCTGCGGGGAAAGAGACCCAGTACTTC,CASGDAGPAGKETQYF
TRBV30,NA,NA,TRBJ2-3,TGTGCCTGCCCAGGGGTGTACGGCACAGATACGCAGTATTTT,CACPGVYGTDTQYF
TRBV9,NA,TRBD1,TRBJ1-3,TGTGCCAGCAGCGTCGGGACAGCAAGCTCTGGAAACACCATATATTTT,CASSVGTASSGNTIYF
TRBV4-3,NA,NA,TRBJ1-1,TGCGCCAGCAGCCCGATCTTGGTAGGGGGATTGGCAGCTTTCTTT,CASSPILVGGLAAFF
TRBV9,NA,NA,TRBJ1-5,TGTGCCAGCAGCGTAGGGGCAGGGAAGGGTCAGCCCCAGCATTTT,CASSVGAGKGQPQHF
TRBV5-6,few,TRBD1,TRBJ1-2,TGTGCCAGCAGCTTGGACGGGACAGGGGGCGGGTATCGGGACACCTTC,CASSLDGTGGGYRDTF
TRBV7-2,NA,NA,TRBJ1-1,TGTGCCAGCAGCGGACAGACGAACACTGAAGCTTTCTTT,CASSGQTNTEAFF
TRBV27,NA,TRBD2,TRBJ2-3,TGTGCCAGCGCGGCGAGGACTAGCGGTTTGGGTACGCAGTATTTT,CASAARTSGLGTQYF
TRBV5-1,NA,NA,TRBJ1-4,TGCGCCAGCAGCTTTCCGGGAAGCGGGGAAAAACTGTTTTTT,CASSFPGSGEKLFF
TRBV7-9,NA,NA,TRBJ1-1,TGTGCCAGCAGCCTGACTGACGGGGGCACTGAAGCTTTCTTT,CASSLTDGGTEAFF
TRBV7-3,NA,TRBD2,TRBJ2-3,TGTGCCAGCAGCTTAGGCGCTAGCGGGAGGACAGATACGCAGTATTTT,CASSLGASGRTDTQYF
TRBV2,NA,NA,TRBJ2-5,TGTGCCAGCAGTTACCTTCCAGCCGGGAACCTCCAAGAGACCCAGTACTTC,CASSYLPAGNLQETQYF
TRBV18,NA,NA,TRBJ1-1,TGTGCCAGCTCACCCCAAGGCAGGGGCATGAACACTGAAGCTTTCTTT,CASSPQGRGMNTEAFF
TRBV9,NA,NA,TRBJ2-1,TGTGCCAGCAGCGACCGTCCCCGGAGCTCCTACAATGAGCAGTTCTTC,CASSDRPRSSYNEQFF
TRBV28,NA,NA,TRBJ1-4,TGTGCCAGCAGCCCTCCCGTGAGAGGTGAAAAACTGTTTTTT,CASSPPVRGEKLFF
TRBV10-3,NA,NA,TRBJ2-7,TGTGCCACCAGGCAGGGAACCCGCTACGAGCAGTACTTC,CATRQGTRYEQYF
TRBV7-9,few,NA,TRBJ2-7,TGTTCCAGCAGCTCGCGGACTGGAGAGAGCTCCTACGAGCAGTACTTC,CSSSSRTGESSYEQYF
TRBV7-6,NA,NA,TRBJ2-7,TGTGCCAGCAGCTTAGGGGAGACTAGTGCGGGCTACGAGCAGTACTTC,CASSLGETSAGYEQYF
TRBV18,NA,NA,TRBJ1-5,TGTGCCAGCTCACCACCAGGGGGTGGGCAGCCCCAGCATTTT,CASSPPGGGQPQHF
TRBV6-1,NA,NA,TRBJ2-2,TGTGCCAGCGTGTGGGCCGAATGGGCCGGGGAGCTGTTTTTT,CASVWAEWAGELFF
TRBV7-8,NA,TRBD2,TRBJ2-5,TGTGCCAGCAGCTTAGAAGCGGGAGGGAGGGAGACCCAGTACTTC,CASSLEAGGRETQYF
TRBV27,NA,TRBD2,TRBJ2-1,TGTGCCAGCAGTTCCCTAGCGGGAGGGTCTTTGGGGGCGATCTTC,CASSSLAGGSLGAIF
TRBV27,once,TRBD1,TRBJ2-7,TGTGCCAGCAGTTTGACAGGGGTGGGGAACTACGAGCAGTACTTC,CASSLTGVGNYEQYF
TRBV25-1,few,NA,TRBJ1-1,TGTGCCAGCAGTGAACTGACTGAAGCTTTCTTT,CASSELTEAFF
TRBV14,once,TRBD1,TRBJ2-7,TGTGCCAGCAGCCGACAGGGGACCGACTACGAGCAGTACTTC,CASSRQGTDYEQYF
TRBV9,NA,NA,TRBJ2-1,TGTGCCAGCAGCGTATCATCCGCCGGGAACAATGAGCAGTTCTTC,CASSVSSAGNNEQFF
TRBV6-5,NA,NA,TRBJ1-5,TGTGCCAGCAGTCCTGACAGAGCTAGCAATCAGCCCCAGCATTTT,CASSPDRASNQPQHF
TRBV7-9,NA,TRBD2,TRBJ2-3,TGTGCCAGCAGCTTACCCCTAGCGGGCACAGATGCGCAGTATTTT,CASSLPLAGTDAQYF
TRBV5-4,NA,TRBD2,TRBJ2-2,TGTGCCAGCAGCCGAGCTAGCGGTTACACCGGGGAGCTGTTTTTT,CASSRASGYTGELFF
TRBV12-5,once,TRBD1,TRBJ1-2,TGTGCTAGTGGTTCCCGAGGGGGCGGCGGCTACACCTTC,CASGSRGGGGYTF
TRBV18,NA,NA,TRBJ2-3,TGTGCCAGCTCAGAGACAGATACGCAGTATTTT,CASSETDTQYF
TRBV7-7,once,NA,TRBJ2-3,TGTGCTAGCAGCTTAGGGGCAGGGCGCACAGATACGCAGTATTTT,CASSLGAGRTDTQYF
TRBV6-6,NA,TRBD2,TRBJ2-7,TGTGCCAGCGGGGGGGGAGTCTACGAGCAGTACTTC,CASGGGVYEQYF
TRBV19,NA,NA,TRBJ1-1,TGTGCCAGTAGTATCCGGCGGGGTAGTGTCGCTGAAGCTTTCTTT,CASSIRRGSVAEAFF